Listed below are T cell receptor beta chains from one sample, sequenced in a study of blood T cell repertoires in COVID-19. Generated by immunoSEQ multiplex PCR, the TCRdb table keeps only in-frame clones and is missing some. The sample includes about 78,000 clones, approximately 89% seen only once; the top ten take about 5%. Sequenced sample: peripheral blood. The receptors shown here come from a man in his fifties with active or convalescent COVID-19. Both conserved end residues are part of each CDR3. The order of the fields is CDR3 protein, CDR3 DNA, V gene, clone size, D gene, J gene. The D gene is left open where the match is weak. Some rows mark clone size as missing; the rest say once, few, many or name a class of expanded clone.

CDR3aa: CASSLDRVSNQPQHF; CDR3nt: TGTGCCAGCTCCCTCGACAGGGTAAGCAATCAGCCCCAGCATTTT; v_gene: TRBV18; abundance: .; d_gene: TRBD1; j_gene: TRBJ1-5
CDR3aa: CATSDLTKETQYF; CDR3nt: TGTGCCACCAGTGATTTGACTAAAGAGACCCAGTACTTC; v_gene: TRBV24-1; abundance: .; d_gene: .; j_gene: TRBJ2-5
CDR3aa: CASSLEGQGSNTEAFF; CDR3nt: TGCGCTAGCAGCTTGGAAGGACAGGGCTCGAACACTGAAGCTTTCTTT; v_gene: TRBV5-1; abundance: .; d_gene: TRBD1; j_gene: TRBJ1-1
CDR3aa: CASSRQGAYEQFF; CDR3nt: TGTGCCAGCAGCAGACAGGGGGCTTATGAGCAGTTCTTC; v_gene: TRBV27; abundance: .; d_gene: TRBD1; j_gene: TRBJ2-1
CDR3aa: CASSLNGQVQETQYF; CDR3nt: TGTGCCAGCAGCCTCAACGGACAGGTTCAAGAGACCCAGTACTTC; v_gene: TRBV3-1/TRBV3-2; abundance: .; d_gene: TRBD1; j_gene: TRBJ2-5
CDR3aa: CASSERQGRDGYTF; CDR3nt: TGTGCCAGCAGTGAAAGGCAGGGAAGGGATGGCTACACCTTC; v_gene: TRBV6-1; abundance: .; d_gene: .; j_gene: TRBJ1-2
CDR3aa: CASGPGDSQNYGYTF; CDR3nt: TGCGCCAGCGGACCCGGGGACAGCCAAAATTATGGCTACACCTTC; v_gene: TRBV5-1; abundance: once; d_gene: TRBD1; j_gene: TRBJ1-2
CDR3aa: CAWSVGGNLDEQYF; CDR3nt: TGTGCCTGGAGTGTAGGAGGGAATCTGGACGAGCAGTACTTC; v_gene: TRBV30; abundance: .; d_gene: .; j_gene: TRBJ2-7
CDR3aa: CASSWGQGAREQYF; CDR3nt: TGCGCCAGCAGCTGGGGACAGGGGGCGAGAGAGCAGTACTTC; v_gene: TRBV5-1; abundance: .; d_gene: TRBD1; j_gene: TRBJ2-7
CDR3aa: CASSTRYNEQFF; CDR3nt: TGTGCCAGTAGTACGCGGTACAATGAGCAGTTCTTC; v_gene: TRBV19; abundance: .; d_gene: .; j_gene: TRBJ2-1
CDR3aa: CATSSGLPGDQPQHF; CDR3nt: TGTGCCACCAGCAGCGGGTTGCCCGGGGATCAGCCCCAGCATTTT; v_gene: TRBV15; abundance: .; d_gene: .; j_gene: TRBJ1-5
CDR3aa: CASSPRSGDDGNTIYF; CDR3nt: TGTGCCAGCTCACCACGTTCAGGGGACGATGGAAACACCATATATTTT; v_gene: TRBV18; abundance: .; d_gene: .; j_gene: TRBJ1-3
CDR3aa: CASSKGQNSNQPQHF; CDR3nt: TGTGCCAGTAGTAAGGGACAAAATAGCAATCAGCCCCAGCATTTT; v_gene: TRBV19; abundance: .; d_gene: .; j_gene: TRBJ1-5
CDR3aa: CASSTGLPAETQYF; CDR3nt: TGTGCCAGCAGCACGGGACTACCCGCGGAGACCCAGTACTTC; v_gene: TRBV11-2; abundance: .; d_gene: TRBD2; j_gene: TRBJ2-5
CDR3aa: CASSLADRGGTEAFF; CDR3nt: TGTGCCAGCAGCTTAGCCGACAGGGGGGGGACTGAAGCTTTCTTT; v_gene: TRBV7-6; abundance: .; d_gene: TRBD1; j_gene: TRBJ1-1
CDR3aa: CASSYTGQLIGFGELFF; CDR3nt: TGTGCCAGCAGCTATACGGGACAGCTAATCGGTTTCGGGGAGCTGTTTTTT; v_gene: TRBV5-4; abundance: .; d_gene: TRBD1; j_gene: TRBJ2-2
CDR3aa: CASSLTGPGQGSYGYTF; CDR3nt: TGTGCCAGCAGCTTAACGGGGCCGGGACAGGGATCTTATGGCTACACCTTC; v_gene: TRBV7-8; abundance: once; d_gene: TRBD1; j_gene: TRBJ1-2
CDR3aa: CASSQESLTHYRYTF; CDR3nt: TGCGCCAGCAGCCAAGAATCGTTGACGCACTATCGCTACACCTTC; v_gene: TRBV4-1; abundance: .; d_gene: .; j_gene: TRBJ1-2
CDR3aa: CASSGRTLSTEAFF; CDR3nt: TGCGCCAGCAGCGGGCGCACGTTATCCACTGAAGCTTTCTTT; v_gene: TRBV4-1; abundance: .; d_gene: .; j_gene: TRBJ1-1
CDR3aa: CASSVGVRGSDTQYF; CDR3nt: TGTGCCAGCAGCGTAGGTGTCAGGGGGTCAGATACGCAGTATTTT; v_gene: TRBV9; abundance: .; d_gene: TRBD1; j_gene: TRBJ2-3
CDR3aa: CATKGTGEDQPQHF; CDR3nt: TGCGCCACAAAGGGAACAGGGGAGGATCAGCCCCAGCATTTT; v_gene: TRBV23-1; abundance: .; d_gene: TRBD1; j_gene: TRBJ1-5